This T cell receptor beta chain was identified during a study of T cell repertoires in aging, cancer and after chemotherapy. Findings and caveats of the study: Age-matched healthy donors had significantly more diverse, less clonal blood TCR repertoires than untreated cancer patients. Rebound thymic output was suggested by rising median generation probability during chemotherapy in each cancer cohort.

The template was genomic DNA from peripheral blood, not RNA. Germline V lookup: CDR1 MNHEY, CDR2 SVGAGI. The CDR3 covers 11 residues. V was clipped by 6 bases and J by 7 bases, with 9 bases between them. By proportion, this clonotype is medium-sized. Antigen unknown. TRB rearrangements spanning V, D and J were amplified using mixed TRB-A/B primers. TCRdb used MiXCR to reprocess the multiplex PCR reads, holding one entry per CDR3 protein. Here the sample spans thousands of distinct CDR3 sequences, about 25% being singletons. Sequencing was carried out using blood. The TCR comes from a human donor with a blood cancer. This chain connects TRBV6-5 to TRBJ2-5, with D possibly TRBD2 on 6 matching bases. The CDR3 DNA follows: TGTGCCAGCAGCCTCGGGGGGACCCAGTACTTC. Translating it yields CASSLGGTQYF.